This section outlines one TCR beta chain sequence together with its context. Some clones are missing from TCRdb's copy, which holds only in-frame ones; the method was immunoSEQ multiplex PCR. The table has roughly 150,000 clones, 80% seen once. This sample stems from a study of blood T cell repertoires in COVID-19. Germline lookup yields CDR1 SGHVS and CDR2 FNYEAQ. This CDR3 has 13 residues. Trimming shortened V by 5 bases and J by 6 bases, and 10 bases separated the two germline ends. Participants reported their clinical history, and cohort assignment relied on those reports. Two negative PCRs, clearance, or symptom resolution had been documented for recovered Cohort 3 donors.

Source material: PBMCs or T cells enriched from blood (not recorded which). The source of this sequence is a man aged 35 to 55 who had recovered from COVID-19. V usage is TRBV7-6 and J usage is TRBJ2-2; D is uncertain. CDR3 in DNA: TGTGCCAGCAGCCCAAGCCTACCCGGGGAGCTGTTTTTT. Translation: CASSPSLPGELFF.